This TCR beta chain originates from a study of cytomegalovirus exposure and HLA in healthy donors. Study conclusions and caveats: Presence/absence results assume similar sequencing depth per donor, which may not hold.

Primers for the PCR totalled 60 Vbeta and 13 Jbeta. Assay used: immunoSEQ multiplex PCR; TCRdb lists only in-frame clones, some missing. The sample has roughly 160,000 clones, about 80% seen once; the top ten hold around 3.4%. On this clone itself: What it recognizes is unknown.

Healthy donors of bone marrow made up the group. Donors had nominal health at sampling but likely had unrecorded immune exposures. This CDR3 is built from 16 residues. The V segment lost 1 base and the J segment 8 bases; nucleotides outside the gene matches: 10. The germline V gene has CDR1 WNHNN and CDR2 SYGVQD (reference sequence). This chain joins TRBV10-1 and TRBJ1-2; TRBD1 matches at 10 bases. Sample: PBMCs. The receptor was isolated from a man aged 25-40 years in good health and CMV-seropositive. This CDR3 reads CASSEYGTGVVGGYTF. In DNA, the CDR3 is TGCGCCAGCAGTGAGTACGGGACAGGGGTAGTGGGAGGCTACACCTTC.